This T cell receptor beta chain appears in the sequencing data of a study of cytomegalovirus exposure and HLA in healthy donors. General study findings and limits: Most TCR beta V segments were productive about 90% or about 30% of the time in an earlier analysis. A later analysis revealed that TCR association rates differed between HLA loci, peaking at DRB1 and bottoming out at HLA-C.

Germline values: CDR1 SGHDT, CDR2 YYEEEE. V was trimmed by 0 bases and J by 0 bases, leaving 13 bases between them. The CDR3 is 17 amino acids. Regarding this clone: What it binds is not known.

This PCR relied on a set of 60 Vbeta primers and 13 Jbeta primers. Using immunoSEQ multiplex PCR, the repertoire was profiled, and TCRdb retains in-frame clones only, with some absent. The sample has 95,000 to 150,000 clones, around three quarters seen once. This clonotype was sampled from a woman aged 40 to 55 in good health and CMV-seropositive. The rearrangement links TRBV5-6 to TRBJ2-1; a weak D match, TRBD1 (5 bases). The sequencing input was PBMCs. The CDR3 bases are TGTGCCAGCAGCTTGGACGTGGGGCCCAGCTCCTACAATGAGCAGTTCTTC. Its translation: CASSLDVGPSSYNEQFF.